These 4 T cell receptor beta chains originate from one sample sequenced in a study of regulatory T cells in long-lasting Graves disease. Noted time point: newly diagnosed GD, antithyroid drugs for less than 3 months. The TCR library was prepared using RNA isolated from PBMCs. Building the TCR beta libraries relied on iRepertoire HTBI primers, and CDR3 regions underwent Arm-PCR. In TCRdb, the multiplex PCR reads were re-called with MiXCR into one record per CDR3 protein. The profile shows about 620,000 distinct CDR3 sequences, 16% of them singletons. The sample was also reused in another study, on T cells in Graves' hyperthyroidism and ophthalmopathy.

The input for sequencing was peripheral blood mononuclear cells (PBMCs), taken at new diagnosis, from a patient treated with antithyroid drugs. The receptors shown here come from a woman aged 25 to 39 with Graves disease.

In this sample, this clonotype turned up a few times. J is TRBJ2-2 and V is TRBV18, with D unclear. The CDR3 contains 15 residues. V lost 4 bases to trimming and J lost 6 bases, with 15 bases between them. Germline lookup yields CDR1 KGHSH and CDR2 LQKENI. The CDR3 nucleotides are TGTGCCAGCTCACTGGAGTCTTTATCGTCCGGGGAGCTGTTTTTT. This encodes CASSLESLSSGELFF.

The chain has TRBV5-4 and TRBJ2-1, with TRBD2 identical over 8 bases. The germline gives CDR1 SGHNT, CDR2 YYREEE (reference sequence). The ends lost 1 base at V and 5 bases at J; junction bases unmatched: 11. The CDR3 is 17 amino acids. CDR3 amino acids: CASSLRDPGGSHNEQFF. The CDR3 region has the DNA TGTGCCAGCAGCTTGCGAGACCCGGGAGGGTCCCACAATGAGCAGTTCTTC.

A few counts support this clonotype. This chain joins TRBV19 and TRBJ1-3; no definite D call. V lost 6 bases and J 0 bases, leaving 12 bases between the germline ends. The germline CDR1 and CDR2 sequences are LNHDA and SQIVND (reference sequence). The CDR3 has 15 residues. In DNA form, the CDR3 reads TGTGCCAGTAGCCCTTCCCGGACCTCTGGAAACACCATATATTTT. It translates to CASSPSRTSGNTIYF.

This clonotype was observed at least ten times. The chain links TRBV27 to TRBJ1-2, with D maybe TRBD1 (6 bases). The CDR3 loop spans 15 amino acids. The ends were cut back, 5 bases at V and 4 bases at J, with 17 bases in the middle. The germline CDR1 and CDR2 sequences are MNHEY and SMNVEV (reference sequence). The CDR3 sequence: CASSPRRGGSYGYTF. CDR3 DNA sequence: TGTGCCAGCAGTCCTCGGAGGGGGGGATCCTATGGCTACACCTTC.